This is a list of T cell receptor beta chains from one sample in a study of blood T cell repertoires in COVID-19. Assay used: immunoSEQ multiplex PCR; TCRdb lists only in-frame clones, some missing. The data show 300,000 to 350,000 clones, around 91% seen once. Material for sequencing was peripheral blood. Receptor source: a woman aged 18 to 35 who had recovered from COVID-19. Each CDR3 is given with its conserved first and last residue.

V gene: TRBV14; CDR3 length: 17; J gene: TRBJ2-3; CDR3 protein: CASSQRRSGRATDTQYF
V gene: TRBV7-2; CDR3 length: 17; J gene: TRBJ2-2; CDR3 protein: CASSLDVGTANTGELFF
V gene: TRBV18; CDR3 length: 14; J gene: TRBJ1-6; CDR3 protein: CASSPQGVGSPLHF
V gene: TRBV9; CDR3 length: 14; J gene: TRBJ1-2; CDR3 protein: CASSVVGGLHGYTF
V gene: TRBV10-3; CDR3 length: 10; J gene: TRBJ1-2; CDR3 protein: CAARESGYTF
V gene: TRBV4-1; CDR3 length: 15; J gene: TRBJ2-3; CDR3 protein: CASSQMDSVADTQYF
V gene: TRBV19; CDR3 length: 15; J gene: TRBJ2-1; CDR3 protein: CASSRIAGSYNEQFF
V gene: TRBV30; CDR3 length: 13; J gene: TRBJ1-4; CDR3 protein: CAWRGTGNEKLFF
V gene: TRBV19; CDR3 length: 12; J gene: TRBJ1-2; CDR3 protein: CASSISSSGYTF
V gene: TRBV30; CDR3 length: 15; J gene: TRBJ1-3; CDR3 protein: CAWMGGFSSGNTIYF
V gene: TRBV19; CDR3 length: 14; J gene: TRBJ1-2; CDR3 protein: CASSITGAGYGYTF
V gene: TRBV3-1/TRBV3-2; CDR3 length: 17; J gene: TRBJ1-5; CDR3 protein: CASSQPGQDDSNQPQHF
V gene: TRBV5-1; CDR3 length: 14; J gene: TRBJ1-2; CDR3 protein: CASSPDRGYYGYTF
V gene: TRBV27; CDR3 length: 14; J gene: TRBJ1-4; CDR3 protein: CASSYRGSYEKLFF
V gene: TRBV6-5; CDR3 length: 16; J gene: TRBJ2-5; CDR3 protein: CASSSLTSGSKETQYF
V gene: TRBV4-1; CDR3 length: 17; J gene: TRBJ2-1; CDR3 protein: CASSQVIGRKSYNEQFF
V gene: TRBV2; CDR3 length: 13; J gene: TRBJ2-1; CDR3 protein: CASRVGLNNEQFF
V gene: TRBV30; CDR3 length: 15; J gene: TRBJ1-3; CDR3 protein: CAWSVVRSSGNTIYF
V gene: TRBV25-1; CDR3 length: 14; J gene: TRBJ1-3; CDR3 protein: CASSYRAFGNTIYF
V gene: TRBV30; CDR3 length: 13; J gene: TRBJ1-6; CDR3 protein: CAWRDRENSPLHF
V gene: TRBV6-2/TRBV6-3; CDR3 length: 14; J gene: TRBJ2-3; CDR3 protein: CASSYSRGTDTQYF
V gene: TRBV4-1; CDR3 length: 12; J gene: TRBJ2-3; CDR3 protein: CASSPPLDTQYF
V gene: TRBV7-2; CDR3 length: 15; J gene: TRBJ2-5; CDR3 protein: CASSLDSAGQETQYF
V gene: TRBV10-3; CDR3 length: 18; J gene: TRBJ2-3; CDR3 protein: CAISETRTSGFFADTQYF
V gene: TRBV19; CDR3 length: 13; J gene: TRBJ1-5; CDR3 protein: CASNLGGSQPQHF
V gene: TRBV27; CDR3 length: 15; J gene: TRBJ1-6; CDR3 protein: CASSYRDNYNSPLHF
V gene: TRBV19; CDR3 length: 15; J gene: TRBJ2-1; CDR3 protein: CASSISSGANNEQFF
V gene: TRBV6-5; CDR3 length: 15; J gene: TRBJ2-2; CDR3 protein: CASSYSRQNTGELFF
V gene: TRBV30; CDR3 length: 15; J gene: TRBJ2-3; CDR3 protein: CAWSVVAESTDTQYF
V gene: TRBV5-6; CDR3 length: 16; J gene: TRBJ1-5; CDR3 protein: CASSFLTDSSNQPQHF
V gene: TRBV29-1; CDR3 length: 12; J gene: TRBJ2-2; CDR3 protein: CSGQEATGELFF
V gene: TRBV5-1; CDR3 length: 13; J gene: TRBJ2-2; CDR3 protein: CASSYRGTGELFF
V gene: TRBV5-1; CDR3 length: 16; J gene: TRBJ1-2; CDR3 protein: CASSLGDRRANYGYTF
V gene: TRBV5-1; CDR3 length: 16; J gene: TRBJ2-3; CDR3 protein: CASSQGIGRGTDTQYF
V gene: TRBV5-1; CDR3 length: 12; J gene: TRBJ1-1; CDR3 protein: CASSFLGAEAFF
V gene: TRBV12-3/TRBV12-4; CDR3 length: 13; J gene: TRBJ1-2; CDR3 protein: CATLVLWAHGYTF
V gene: TRBV19; CDR3 length: 15; J gene: TRBJ1-5; CDR3 protein: CASERQKYSNQPQHF
V gene: TRBV6-6; CDR3 length: 15; J gene: TRBJ1-5; CDR3 protein: CASSYVGAPSEPQHF
V gene: TRBV5-4; CDR3 length: 16; J gene: TRBJ2-3; CDR3 protein: CASSTQGGVGTDTQYF
V gene: TRBV6-5; CDR3 length: 11; J gene: TRBJ1-1; CDR3 protein: CASSQGGEAFF
V gene: TRBV5-6; CDR3 length: 17; J gene: TRBJ2-1; CDR3 protein: CASSFRRYRDRAYEQFF